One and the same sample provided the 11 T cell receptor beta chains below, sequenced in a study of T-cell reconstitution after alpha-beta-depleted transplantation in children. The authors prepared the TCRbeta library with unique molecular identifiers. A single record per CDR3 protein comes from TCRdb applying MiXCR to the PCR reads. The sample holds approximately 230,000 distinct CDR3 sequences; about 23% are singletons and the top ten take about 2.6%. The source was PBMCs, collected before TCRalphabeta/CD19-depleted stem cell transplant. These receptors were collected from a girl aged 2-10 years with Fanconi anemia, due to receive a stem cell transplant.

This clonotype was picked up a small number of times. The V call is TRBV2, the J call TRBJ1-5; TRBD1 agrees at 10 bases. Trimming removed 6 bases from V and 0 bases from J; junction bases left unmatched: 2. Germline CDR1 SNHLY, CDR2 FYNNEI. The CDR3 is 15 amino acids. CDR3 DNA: TGTGCCAGCAGGAGGGACAGGGGTAGCAATCAGCCCCAGCATTTT. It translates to CASRRDRGSNQPQHF.

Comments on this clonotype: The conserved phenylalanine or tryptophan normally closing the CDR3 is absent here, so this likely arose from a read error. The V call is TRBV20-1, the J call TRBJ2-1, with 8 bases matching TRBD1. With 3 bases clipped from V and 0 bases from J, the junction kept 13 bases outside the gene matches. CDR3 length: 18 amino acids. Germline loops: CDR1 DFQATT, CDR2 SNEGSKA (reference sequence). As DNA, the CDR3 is TGCAGTGCTAGCTTACCAGGGGGCGGACCGCTCTCCTACAATGAGCAGTTCTCC. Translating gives CSASLPGGGPLSYNEQFS.

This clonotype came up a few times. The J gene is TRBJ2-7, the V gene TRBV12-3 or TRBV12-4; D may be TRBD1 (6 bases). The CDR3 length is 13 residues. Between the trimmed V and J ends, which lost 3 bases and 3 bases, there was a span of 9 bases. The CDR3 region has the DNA TGTGCCAGCAGTTTTGGACAGCACTACGAGCAGTACTTC. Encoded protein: CASSFGQHYEQYF.

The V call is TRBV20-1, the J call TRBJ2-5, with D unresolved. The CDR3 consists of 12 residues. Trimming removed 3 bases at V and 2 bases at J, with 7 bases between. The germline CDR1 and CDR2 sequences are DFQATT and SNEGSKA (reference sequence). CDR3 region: CSARRRQETQYF. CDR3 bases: TGCAGTGCTAGGCGGAGACAAGAGACCCAGTACTTC.

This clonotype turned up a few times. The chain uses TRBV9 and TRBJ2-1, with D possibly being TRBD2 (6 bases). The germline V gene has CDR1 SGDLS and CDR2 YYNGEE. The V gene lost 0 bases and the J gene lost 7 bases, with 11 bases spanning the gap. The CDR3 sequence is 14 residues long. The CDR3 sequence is CASSVALAQNEQFF. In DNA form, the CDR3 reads TGTGCCAGCAGCGTAGCGCTAGCGCAGAATGAGCAGTTCTTC.

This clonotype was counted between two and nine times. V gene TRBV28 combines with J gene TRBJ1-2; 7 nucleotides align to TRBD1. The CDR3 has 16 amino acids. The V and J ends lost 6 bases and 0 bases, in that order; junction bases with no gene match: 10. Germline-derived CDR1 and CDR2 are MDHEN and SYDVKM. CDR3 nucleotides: TGTGCCAGCAGAAGTGGACAGGCCTTTACTAACTATGGCTACACCTTC. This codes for CASRSGQAFTNYGYTF.

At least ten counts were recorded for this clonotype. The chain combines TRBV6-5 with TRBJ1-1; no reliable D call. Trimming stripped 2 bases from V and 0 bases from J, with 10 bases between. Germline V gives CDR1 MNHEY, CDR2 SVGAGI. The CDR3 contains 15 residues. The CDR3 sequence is CASSYRATLNTEAFF. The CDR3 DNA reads TGTGCCAGCAGTTACCGTGCCACCCTGAACACTGAAGCTTTCTTT.

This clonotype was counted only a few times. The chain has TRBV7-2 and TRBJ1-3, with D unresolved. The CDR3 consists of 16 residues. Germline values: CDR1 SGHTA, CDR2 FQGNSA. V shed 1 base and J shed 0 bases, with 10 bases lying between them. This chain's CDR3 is CASSLGSAFSGNTIYF. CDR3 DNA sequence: TGTGCCAGCAGCTTAGGGAGTGCTTTCTCTGGAAACACCATATATTTT. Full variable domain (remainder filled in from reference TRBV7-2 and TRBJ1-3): GAGVSQSPSNKVTEKGKDVELRCDPISGHTALYWYRQSLGQGLEFLIYFQGNSAPDKSGLPSDRFSAERTGGSVSTLTIQRTQQEDSAVYLCASSLGSAFSGNTIYFGEGSWLTVV.

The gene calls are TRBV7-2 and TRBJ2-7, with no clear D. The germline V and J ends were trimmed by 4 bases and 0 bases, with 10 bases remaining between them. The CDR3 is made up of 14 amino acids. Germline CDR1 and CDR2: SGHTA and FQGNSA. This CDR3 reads CASSSFGYSYEQYF. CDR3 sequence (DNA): TGTGCCAGCAGCTCGTTCGGCTACTCCTACGAGCAGTACTTC.

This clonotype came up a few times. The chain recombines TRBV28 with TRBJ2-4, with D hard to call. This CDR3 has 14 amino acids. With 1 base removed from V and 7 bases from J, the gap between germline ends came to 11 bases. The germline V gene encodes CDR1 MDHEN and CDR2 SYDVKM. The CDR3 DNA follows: TGTGCCAGCAGTTTATTGGGGATCGGGAACATTCAGTACTTC. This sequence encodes CASSLLGIGNIQYF.

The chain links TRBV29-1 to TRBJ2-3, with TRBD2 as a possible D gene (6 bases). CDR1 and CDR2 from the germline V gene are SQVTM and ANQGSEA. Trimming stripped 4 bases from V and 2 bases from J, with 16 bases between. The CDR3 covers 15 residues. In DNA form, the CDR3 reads TGCAGCGTTGTTAGGGCAGGACTATCCACAGATACGCAGTATTTT. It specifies CSVVRAGLSTDTQYF.